The text below deals with one TCR beta chain. Its antigen is not yet known. The sample holds no much larger clone one base away, and base qualities are not on file. The collaborating institutions used their own protocols to collect whole blood in K2EDTA tubes. Collaborator samples were shipped for TCRbeta analysis as frozen whole blood, isolated PBMCs, or DNA extracted from either sample type. CDR3 length: 12 amino acids, cysteine to phenylalanine. The only DNA kept is the CDR3, 36 bases in frame from the first base. CDR1 GTSNPN and CDR2 SVGIG are derived from the germline V gene (reference sequence). V is shortened by 8 bases, J by 0 bases, and the region joining them spans 11 bases. TCRbeta CDR3 regions were amplified from genomic DNA using the immunoSEQ Assay, a bias-controlled multiplex PCR. Per the original workflow: The number of nucleated cells in each sample was estimated from the amplification of reference gene primers within the assay. To quantify the absolute abundance of each unique TCRbeta CDR3 rearrangement, sequence reads were collapsed and filtered. For each sample, productive Simpson clonality was calculated as the square root of Simpson's diversity index over productive rearrangements. TCRdb took over this immuneACCESS table, retaining in-frame rearrangements with V and J assigned. Such tables are incomplete; in checked studies, under half of the missing clones stem from an unresolved V gene, and the remainder is unexplained. V and J calls and clone size are as listed in that table; D and trimming were resolved from the DNA. Across this sample there are around 140,000 clones, with 88% seen only once. The ten top clones hold about 28% of the sample.

The record originates from a study of blood T cell repertoires in COVID-19 (dated by TCRdb to the early 2020s). Notes on the research overall: Collaborator samples came from the United States, Italy and Spain and covered acute and convalescent phases of COVID-19. The prospective study material was composed of cDNA or gDNA derived from T cells, B-cell-depleted T cells, or PBMCs. Subjects who had been exposed to COVID-19, were actively infected with it, or had recovered from it provided the deeply sampled blood TCRbeta repertoires that made up the dataset. The repertoires were made available in a free public database intended to serve as a resource for research on the immune response to SARS-CoV-2. The samples were drawn from the first 160 participants of the ongoing ImmuneRACE study and from 1,254 subjects provided by 6 global collaborators. A de-identified subject ID, COVID-19 status, age in years and sex were almost always included in the sample metadata. Where HLA class I and class II types were available, the types were taken from metadata supplied by the sample provider, not from assay-based typing.

Overall results and qualifications from the work: The amount of clinical and demographic metadata varied by source and participant and was provided uncurated.

The TCR comes from a human donor in a cohort sampled during active COVID-19. The chain links TRBV30 with TRBJ2-7; tentative D gene TRBD2, with 7 bases matching. The sample taken for sequencing was peripheral blood. The bases read TGTGCCGGGGGGGACACCTCCTACGAGCAGTACTTC. This encodes CAGGDTSYEQYF. The entire variable domain, with the stretches around the CDR3 drawn from the reference TRBV30 and TRBJ2-7 proteins, is SQTIHQWPATLVQPVGSPLSLECTVEGTSNPNLYWYRQAAGRGLQLLFYSVGIGQISSEVPQNLSASRPQDRQFILSSKKLLLSDSGFYLCAGGDTSYEQYFGPGTRLTVT.